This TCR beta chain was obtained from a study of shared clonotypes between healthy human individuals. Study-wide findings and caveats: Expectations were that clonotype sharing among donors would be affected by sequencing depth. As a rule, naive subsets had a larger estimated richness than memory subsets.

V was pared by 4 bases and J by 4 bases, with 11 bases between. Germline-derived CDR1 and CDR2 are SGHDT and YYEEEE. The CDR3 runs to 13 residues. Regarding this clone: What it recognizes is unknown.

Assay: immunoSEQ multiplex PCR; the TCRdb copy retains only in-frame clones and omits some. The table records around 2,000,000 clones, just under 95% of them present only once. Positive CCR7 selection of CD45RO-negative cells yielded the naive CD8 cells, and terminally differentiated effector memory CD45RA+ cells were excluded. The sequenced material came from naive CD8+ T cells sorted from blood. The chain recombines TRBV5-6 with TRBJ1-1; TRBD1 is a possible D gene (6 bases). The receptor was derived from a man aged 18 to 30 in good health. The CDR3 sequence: CASSATGTTEAFF. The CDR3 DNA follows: TGTGCCAGCAGCGCAACAGGGACCACTGAAGCTTTCTTT.